This T cell receptor (beta chain) emerged from a study of blood T cell repertoires in COVID-19. Overall study context: Samples came from the United States, Italy and Spain, spanning acute and convalescent COVID-19. The cDNA or gDNA used as material had been derived from T cells, B-cell-depleted T cells, or PBMCs.

Per the original data handling: The assay estimated nucleated cells by amplifying reference gene primers. Here immunoSEQ multiplex PCR was the method, and the copy in TCRdb shows in-frame clones only, minus some. Clonal size and the V and J genes are those of that table, whereas D and trimming came from the DNA. In the table there are about 110,000 clones, 85% to 90% of which are singletons. The CDR3 sequence is 14 residues long. CDR1 is SGHTA, CDR2 FQGNSA, per germline. The ends were cut back, 5 bases at V and 4 bases at J, with 11 bases in the middle. Specimen: peripheral blood. The rearrangement links TRBV7-2 to TRBJ2-2, with D maybe TRBD1 (5 bases). The source is a woman in her 50s with acute or convalescent COVID-19. In DNA, the CDR3 is TGTGCCAGCAGCCAACAGGTTGGCACCGGGGAGCTGTTTTTT. It yields the protein CASSQQVGTGELFF. The complete variable domain, with remaining parts taken from reference TRBV7-2 and TRBJ2-2, reads GAGVSQSPSNKVTEKGKDVELRCDPISGHTALYWYRQSLGQGLEFLIYFQGNSAPDKSGLPSDRFSAERTGGSVSTLTIQRTQQEDSAVYLCASSQQVGTGELFFGEGSRLTVL.